Following are 20 T cell receptor beta chains from one sample sequenced in a study of human T cells and chemical hapten exposure. One entry per CDR3 protein results from TCRdb running MiXCR on the RACE reads. The table has about 160,000 distinct CDR3 sequences, 25% to 30% seen once. As for time point: patch test 3, about 24 weeks after DPC sensitization. Treatment of the sample: therapeutic diphenylcyclopropenone sensitization with weekly scalp DPC. Material: whole blood, obtained in connection with sensitization to the hapten diphenylcyclopropenone (DPC). Every receptor here comes from a woman aged 18 to 35 with alopecia areata. Some clones in this sample may be carry-over from other donors' samples.

This chain connects TRBV6-1 to TRBJ1-2; TRBD1 aligns across 7 bases. The ends lost 8 bases at V and 3 bases at J; junction bases unmatched: 12. There are 15 residues in the CDR3. Germline CDR1 is MNHNS and CDR2 is SASEGT. This CDR3 is CASGLRQGSYYGYTF. The CDR3 coding sequence is TGTGCCAGCGGTCTAAGACAGGGATCTTACTATGGCTACACCTTC.

V is TRBV20-1 and J is TRBJ1-5; D ambiguous. From germline, CDR1 is DFQATT and CDR2 SNEGSKA (reference sequence). This CDR3 region has 11 residues. V lost 3 bases to trimming and J lost 11 bases, with 11 bases between them. CDR3 region: CSASMVSTQHF. For the CDR3, the DNA is TGCAGTGCTAGTATGGTTAGCACCCAGCATTTT.

This clonotype was counted between two and nine times. V gene TRBV4-3 combines with J gene TRBJ2-1, with 8 positions matching TRBD2. Germline CDR1 reads LGHNA; CDR2 reads YSLEER. The length of the CDR3 is 23 residues. With 3 bases clipped from V and 0 bases from J, the junction kept 25 bases outside the gene matches. The CDR3 DNA reads TGCGCCAGCAGCCACCCCCGCCAGCCAGGCAGCGGGAGTTTTTCCAACTCCTACAATGAGCAGTTCTTC. Its protein product is CASSHPRQPGSGSFSNSYNEQFF.

This chain links TRBV9 with TRBJ1-1; 7 nucleotides align to TRBD1. The CDR3 is 13 residues long. V lost 5 bases and J lost 4; bases outside the gene matches: 5. Looked up from germline, CDR1 is SGDLS and CDR2 is YYNGEE. CDR3 loop: CASSKGGGTEAFF. CDR3 DNA: TGTGCCAGCAGTAAAGGGGGCGGCACTGAAGCTTTCTTT.

There are many counts of this clonotype. This sequence joins TRBV20-1 and TRBJ2-1; D is unresolved. Trimming cost V 2 bases and J 0 bases, with 11 bases left between them. Per germline, CDR1 DFQATT and CDR2 SNEGSKA (reference sequence). CDR3 size: 15 residues. CDR3 amino acids: CSARIRPRSYNEQFF. CDR3 DNA: TGCAGTGCTAGAATCCGCCCACGCTCCTACAATGAGCAGTTCTTC.

This clonotype has more than one count but fewer than ten. The chain links TRBV7-8 to TRBJ1-6, with D possibly being TRBD1 (5 bases). The ends were cut back, 3 bases at V and 8 bases at J, with 14 bases in the middle. The CDR3 covers 15 residues. Germline lookup yields CDR1 SGHVS and CDR2 FQNEAQ. The CDR3 DNA follows: TGTGCCAGCAGCTTGGACGGGACTTTATATTCACCCCTCCACTTT. It specifies CASSLDGTLYSPLHF.

The rearrangement links TRBV11-2 to TRBJ2-7; tentative D call: TRBD1 (6 bases). With 7 bases removed from V and 0 bases from J, the gap between germline ends came to 13 bases. CDR1 and CDR2 from the germline V gene are SGHAT and FQNNGV. The CDR3 runs to 14 residues. CDR3 loop: CASTSRTASYEQYF. In DNA form, the CDR3 reads TGTGCCAGCACCTCACGGACAGCCTCCTACGAGCAGTACTTC.

CDR3 coding DNA: TGCGCCAGCAGCCCGGACAGGGCGGCCCAGTACTTC. Its translation is CASSPDRAAQYF. V usage is TRBV5-1 and J usage is TRBJ2-7, with 8 bases lining up with TRBD1. The junction had 7 bases not matched to a gene; V was cut back by 4 bases and J by 10 bases. Germline loops: CDR1 SGHRS, CDR2 YFSETQ. This CDR3 has 12 residues.

The V and J genes are TRBV3-1 and TRBJ1-5, with 8 bases identical to TRBD1. V shed 3 bases, J shed 4 bases, and the junction held 5 bases outside the gene matches. Germline assignment: CDR1 LGHDT and CDR2 YNNKEL (reference sequence). This CDR3 contains 15 residues. CDR3 nucleotides: TGTGCCAGCAGCCAGGACAGGGACCTTAATCAGCCCCAGCATTTT. The encoded protein is CASSQDRDLNQPQHF.

This clonotype was seen repeatedly, ten times or more. The chain combines TRBV12-3 or TRBV12-4 with TRBJ2-7; D may match TRBD1 or TRBD2 (5 bases each). The CDR3 is 15 amino acids. With 3 bases removed from V and 5 bases from J, the gap between germline ends came to 17 bases. Here the CDR3 DNA reads TGTGCCAGCAGTTTTCTGTCCAGGGTCGGGGACGAGCAGTACTTC. This encodes CASSFLSRVGDEQYF.

There are many counts of this clonotype. The chain joins TRBV29-1 to TRBJ2-6; D ambiguous. Trimming cost V 7 bases and J 0 bases, with 16 bases left between them. The length of the CDR3 is 16 residues. Germline assignment: CDR1 SQVTM and CDR2 ANQGSEA. The CDR3 sequence is CSAETTAPSGANVLTF. CDR3 DNA sequence: TGCAGCGCGGAGACGACTGCGCCCTCTGGGGCCAACGTCCTGACTTTC.

This clonotype was seen a few times. This chain joins TRBV6-2 or TRBV6-3 and TRBJ2-7; 9 positions agree with TRBD1. The CDR3 contains 15 residues. After removal of 2 bases from V and 7 bases from J, the junction contained 9 bases not matched to a gene. Germline lookup yields CDR1 MNHEY and CDR2 SVGEGT. The CDR3 region has the DNA TGTGCCAGCAGTTACGGAGGACAGGGGAGCAGGGAGCAGTACTTC. Translating it yields CASSYGGQGSREQYF.

This chain uses TRBV5-4 with TRBJ2-7; the match to TRBD1 covers 9 bases. The CDR3 is made up of 14 amino acids. The germline V gene encodes CDR1 SGHNT and CDR2 YYREEE (reference sequence). The junction had 4 bases not matched to a gene; V was cut back by 4 bases and J by 2 bases. CDR3 residues: CASSPWTGAYEQYF. The DNA of the CDR3 is TGTGCCAGCAGCCCTTGGACAGGGGCCTACGAGCAGTACTTC.

The CDR3 bases are TGTGCCAGCAGTTACGGACAGGGGCCCTACGAGCAGTACTTC. Translating gives CASSYGQGPYEQYF. V usage is TRBV27 and J usage is TRBJ2-7; TRBD1 agrees at 9 bases. CDR1 is MNHEY, CDR2 SMNVEV, per germline (reference sequence). The CDR3 contains 14 residues. The trim removed 4 bases at V and 2 bases at J, leaving 3 bases unmatched.

There are a few counts of this clonotype. V and J are TRBV20-1 and TRBJ1-5; TRBD1 aligns across 10 bases. The CDR3 length is 15 residues. Germline V lookup: CDR1 DFQATT, CDR2 SNEGSKA (reference sequence). Trimming removed 4 bases from V and 7 bases from J; junction bases left unmatched: 10. The chain's CDR3 is CSAISGTGDGQPQHF. The CDR3 DNA sequence: TGCAGTGCTATCAGCGGGACAGGGGATGGGCAGCCCCAGCATTTT.

In its sample, this clonotype was seen many times. The chain links TRBV5-1 to TRBJ1-2, with D unclear. The germline V gene encodes CDR1 SGHRS and CDR2 YFSETQ. This CDR3 comprises 13 residues. The V and J ends lost 1 base and 1 base respectively, with 5 bases between them. The CDR3 DNA sequence: TGCGCCAGCAGCTTGCGAGTTAACTATGGCTACACCTTC. Translated: CASSLRVNYGYTF.

As DNA, the CDR3 is TGTGCCACCAGTGACCCTCAGAGGAGCAATCAGCCCCAGCATTTT. Protein: CATSDPQRSNQPQHF. The chain links TRBV24-1 to TRBJ1-5; D unclear. The CDR3 loop spans 15 amino acids. Per the germline V gene, CDR1 is KGHDR and CDR2 is SFDVKD. V was shortened by 4 bases and J by 1 base, with 10 bases between the two germline ends.

The gene calls are TRBV29-1 and TRBJ2-1; D might be TRBD1 (6 bases). Germline CDR1 and CDR2: SQVTM and ANQGSEA. V was clipped by 6 bases and J by 4 bases, with 13 bases between them. This CDR3 has 13 amino acids. The CDR3 sequence: CSVPSQGYNEQFF. CDR3 nucleotides: TGCAGCGTGCCCTCACAGGGTTACAATGAGCAGTTCTTC.

The V and J genes are TRBV27 and TRBJ1-2, with TRBD1 as a possible D gene (6 bases). Germline CDR1 reads MNHEY; CDR2 reads SMNVEV (reference sequence). The CDR3 covers 15 residues. V was trimmed by 2 bases and J by 5 bases, leaving 15 bases between them. The CDR3 DNA follows: TGTGCCAGCAGTTTAGTTTTAGGGGGAGCTTATGGCTACACCTTC. Protein product: CASSLVLGGAYGYTF.

This clonotype was seen repeatedly, ten times or more. V usage is TRBV4-3 and J usage is TRBJ1-2; maybe TRBD1 (5 bases). The CDR3 length is 18 residues. With 1 base removed from V and 0 bases from J, the gap between germline ends came to 18 bases. Germline values: CDR1 LGHNA, CDR2 YSLEER. CDR3 protein: CASSQAAAGTGANYGYTF. DNA for the CDR3: TGCGCCAGCAGCCAAGCTGCGGCGGGAACAGGAGCTAACTATGGCTACACCTTC.